The TCR beta chain under discussion was sequenced for a study of shared T cell receptors in the human thymus. Trimming pared 6 bases from V and 3 bases from J, leaving 12 bases between. Germline V gene data show CDR1 as SQVTM and CDR2 as ANQGSEA. CDR3 size: 12 residues. Some clones are missing from TCRdb's copy, which holds only in-frame ones; the method was immunoSEQ multiplex PCR. The profile shows about 710,000 clones, 80% to 90% of them singletons. A further study also used this sample, focusing on human thymus T cells. That study reports: The thymus tissue came from resections taken during corrective heart surgery. Biased V and J segment usage appeared in thymus and peripheral blood. Unrelated individuals reportedly shared highly overlapping thymic TCR repertoires.

Sequenced input: thymocytes. The origin of this receptor is a boy younger than two with a congenital heart defect. The chain links TRBV29-1 to TRBJ2-7; D possibly corresponds to TRBD1 (6 bases). CDR3 in DNA: TGCAGCGTCCGGACAGTTCGCTACGAGCAGTACTTC. Amino acids: CSVRTVRYEQYF.